This T cell receptor beta chain was identified in a study of beta chain features in type 1 diabetes. Broader study findings: Shorter templates may be favored by PCR, equally so in patients and controls. Resolution of whether HLA type affects TCRB rearrangement was not achieved here. Sequencing from cDNA could over-represent high-TCR-expressing cells.

This clone was observed a few times. Its antigen is as yet unknown. The whole isolated RNA underwent reverse transcription, so sequencing captured expressed TCRB transcripts. The assay was immunoSEQ multiplex PCR, and TCRdb's table has in-frame clones only and misses some. The table has some 150,000 clones, roughly 10% seen once; the top ten hold less than 0.85%. This CDR3 comprises 15 residues. CDR1 is SGHTA, CDR2 FQGNSA, per germline. V lost 5 bases and J lost 2; bases outside the gene matches: 6. Sequencing used central memory CD4+ T cells from blood. The V call is TRBV7-2, the J call TRBJ1-2; 9 nucleotides agree with TRBD1. The origin of this receptor is a middle-aged woman in good health. CDR3 sequence: CASSQTGGANYGYTF. The CDR3 DNA reads as TGTGCCAGCAGCCAAACAGGGGGCGCAAACTATGGCTACACCTTC.